The entry that follows covers one T cell receptor (beta chain) sequence. V lost 6 bases and J lost 1, with 13 bases in between. The CDR3 covers 15 residues. These data belong to a study of T-cell reconstitution after alpha-beta-depleted transplantation in children. For TCRbeta, the library was prepared with unique molecular identifiers. TCRdb fed the PCR reads into MiXCR, producing one record per CDR3 protein. In the table there are roughly 590,000 distinct CDR3 sequences, roughly 17% of which are singletons. The J gene is TRBJ2-1, the V gene TRBV12-3 or TRBV12-4; perhaps D is TRBD1 or TRBD2 (5 bases each). Sequenced material: PBMCs from the stem cell graft donor, taken from the stem cell graft. This sequence was found in a human donor who donated a stem cell graft to a child with acute myeloid leukemia. CDR3 in DNA: TGTGCCAGCAGGGGGGTAGCGACTTCCTACAATGAGCAGTTCTTC. Its protein is CASRGVATSYNEQFF.